What follows is one TCR beta chain and its context. The antigen remains undetermined. This specimen includes other DNA sequences encoding the same CDR3. This sample stems from a study of shared clonotypes between healthy human individuals. Study overall: Donors consisted of two women and three men between 18 and 49. Study observations and caveats: There were few donors, and this limited the genetic and exposure-history diversity represented.

Germline loops: CDR1 SNHLY, CDR2 FYNNEI. This CDR3 has 13 amino acids. With 6 bases clipped from V and 5 bases from J, the junction kept 6 bases outside the gene matches. Sequencing was performed on unsorted PBMC DNA using ten immunoSEQ deep assay plates. Assay: immunoSEQ multiplex PCR; the TCRdb copy retains only in-frame clones and omits some. The data contain 500,000 to 650,000 clones, around 78% of them singletons. The rearrangement uses TRBV2 and TRBJ1-1, with TRBD1 matching over 7 bases. The receptor's source is a woman aged 40 to 50 in good health. Some clones in this sample may be carry-over from other donors' samples. The source material was PBMCs. The CDR3 here is CASRRQGSTEAFF. In nucleotides, the CDR3 is TGTGCCAGCAGAAGACAGGGAAGTACTGAAGCTTTCTTT.